In this sample, the clone carrying this T cell receptor beta chain turned up many times. The entry originates in a study of regulatory T cells in long-lasting Graves disease. The TCR beta library used iRepertoire HTBI primers with Arm-PCR amplification of CDR3. TCRdb reprocessed the multiplex PCR reads with MiXCR, giving one entry per CDR3 protein. In the table there are roughly 360,000 distinct CDR3 sequences, roughly 23% of which are singletons. V was pared by 5 bases and J by 2 bases, with 22 bases between. This CDR3 comprises 17 residues. From germline, CDR1 is MDHEN and CDR2 SYDVKM. Time point in this sample: persistent/refractory GD, antithyroid drugs over 5 years with positive TRAb. The TCR library was made from RNA that had been extracted from PBMCs in TRIzol.

The source material was peripheral blood mononuclear cells (PBMCs), sampled when the disease was refractory, from a patient treated with antithyroid drugs. This receptor was identified in a woman between 40 and 55 years old with Graves disease. The chain combines TRBV28 with TRBJ2-7; no definite D call. CDR3 in DNA: TGTGCCAGCAGTCCCACTCAGTTGAGTCAGGCGGCCTACGAGCAGTACTTC. As protein: CASSPTQLSQAAYEQYF.